One sample yielded the 30 T cell receptor beta chains listed below, sequenced in a study of blood T cells in healthy people across ages (dated by TCRdb to between 2014 and 2017). The library was prepared using 5' RACE. The sequencer listed for this sample is Illumina HiSeq 2500. A second roughly 6 to 12 cycle PCR used a sample-barcoded 5' primer and a J-beta primer mix. Using fastp trimming at Q25 and MiXCR clonotype assembly, TCRdb reanalyzed the public sequencing data and kept in-frame beta chains. For every CDR3 protein sequence, its rows merge into one entry that carries the most common genes and DNA. The sample records approximately 800,000 distinct CDR3 sequences, approximately 25% of which are singletons. Approximately 3.7% of the sample comes from the top ten. In addition, the sample was reused for a study of T cells of mothers and their children.

The specimen sequenced was blood. All receptors come from a boy between 10 and 17 years old in good health.

On this clonotype: One end of the junction varies from germline; a read error may be responsible. The V gene is TRBV13, the J gene TRBJ1-1; D is unresolved. The CDR3 spans 15 residues. Germline V lookup: CDR1 PRHDT, CDR2 FYEKMQ (reference sequence). CDR3 sequence reads: CAGRTGRSLNTEAFF. The CDR3 coding sequence is TGTGCCGGCAGGACCGGCCGGTCACTGAACACTGAAGCTTTCTTT.

The DNA of the CDR3 is TGCAGTGCTAGAGACGTAGCAACTAATGAAAAACTGTTTTTT. It is translated as CSARDVATNEKLFF. The chain joins TRBV20-1 to TRBJ1-4, with D unclear. The ends were cut back, 0 bases at V and 0 bases at J, with 5 bases in the middle. The CDR3 totals 14 residues. Germline V CDR1 and CDR2: DFQATT, SNEGSKA (reference sequence).

There are a few counts of this clonotype. V and J are TRBV29-1 and TRBJ2-5; 7 bases line up with TRBD1. The tail of the sequence fits TRBJ2-7 better, so the J call may be wrong. This CDR3 region has 13 residues. The germline V gene has CDR1 SQVTM and CDR2 ANQGSEA. CDR3 nucleotides: TGCAGCGTCCTTCCGACAGGGATCTACGAGCAGTACTTC. Translation: CSVLPTGIYEQYF.

This clonotype has just a few counts. One junction end does not reproduce the germline sequence, and a read error may be involved. The chain carries TRBV4-3 and TRBJ2-5; 9 positions match TRBD1. The CDR3 loop spans 15 amino acids. Germline CDR1 reads LGHNA; CDR2 reads YSLEER. CDR3 nucleotides: TGCGCCAGCAGCCCGGGACAGGGTCGTGGAGAGACCCAGCACTTC. Amino acid sequence: CASSPGQGRGETQHF.

The chain combines TRBV6-2 or TRBV6-3 with TRBJ2-7; D gene ambiguous. Between the trimmed V and J ends, which lost 2 bases and 0 bases, there was a span of 11 bases. The V gene's germline CDR1 is MNHEY and CDR2 SVGEGT. This CDR3 region has 15 residues. CDR3 DNA: TGTGCCAGCAGTTACCGGCGCCCCAGCTCCTACGAGCAGTACTTC. It is translated as CASSYRRPSSYEQYF.

The V call is TRBV10-3, the J call TRBJ2-7; 8 nucleotides align to TRBD1. With V trimmed by 4 bases and J by 2 bases, 4 bases remained unmatched. Germline-derived CDR1 and CDR2 are ENHRY and SYGVKD. The CDR3 is 14 amino acids. The chain's CDR3 is CAISVGQATYEQYF. The CDR3, as DNA: TGTGCCATCAGTGTGGGACAGGCGACCTACGAGCAGTACTTC.

This clonotype has more than one count but fewer than ten. The gene calls are TRBV18 and TRBJ1-2; TRBD1 is a possible D gene (6 bases). Germline V gene sequence: CDR1 KGHSH, CDR2 LQKENI. V lost 0 bases, J lost 6 bases, and 14 bases lay in between. The CDR3 loop spans 15 amino acids. CDR3 sequence: CASSPPRQGTNGYTF. CDR3 sequence (DNA): TGTGCCAGCTCACCACCGAGGCAGGGGACGAATGGCTACACCTTC. Based on the CDR3 plus reference TRBV18 and TRBJ1-2, the full variable domain is NAGVMQNPRHLVRRRGQEARLRCSPMKGHSHVYWYRQLPEEGLKFMVYLQKENIIDESGMPKERFSAEFPKEGPSILRIQQVVRGDSAAYFCASSPPRQGTNGYTFGSGTRLTVV.

This clonotype was observed a handful of times. The rearrangement uses TRBV27 and TRBJ1-5, with 8 bases identical to TRBD1. CDR3 size: 13 residues. CDR1 MNHEY and CDR2 SMNVEV come from the germline V gene (reference sequence). V was clipped by 8 bases and J by 6 bases; unmatched bases: 6. The DNA of the CDR3 is TGTGCCAGCGGATCAGGGGGCAGTCAGCCCCAGCATTTT. Amino acid sequence: CASGSGGSQPQHF.

This clonotype occurred many times. J is TRBJ2-5 and V is TRBV7-2; D possibly corresponds to TRBD2 (6 bases). The DNA end favors TRBJ2-3, so the J call may be wrong. Germline V gives CDR1 SGHTA, CDR2 FQGNSA. This CDR3 has 11 amino acids. The CDR3 region is CASSPGGTQYF. In DNA, the CDR3 is TGTGCCAGCAGTCCCGGGGGTACGCAGTATTTT.

The V gene is TRBV5-5, the J gene TRBJ2-6; tentatively, D is TRBD1 (6 bases). This CDR3 region has 13 residues. The germline V gene encodes CDR1 SGHKS and CDR2 YYEKEE (reference sequence). Trimming shortened V by 2 bases and J by 8 bases, and 8 bases separated the two germline ends. Here the CDR3 reads CASSLQGSNVLTF. In DNA, the CDR3 is TGTGCCAGCAGCTTACAGGGTTCCAACGTCCTGACTTTC.

A few counts support this clonotype. The chain is built from TRBV28 and TRBJ2-7; TRBD2 matches at 12 bases. This CDR3 contains 17 residues. In germline, CDR1 is MDHEN, CDR2 SYDVKM. V was pared by 8 bases and J by 7 bases, with 18 bases of the junction left unmatched. The CDR3 DNA follows: TGTGCCAGCCGGGATACCCTAAGACTAGCGGGAGCTCGGGAGCAGTACTTC. It encodes CASRDTLRLAGAREQYF.

The rearrangement links TRBV28 to TRBJ2-1; D call uncertain. There are 15 residues in the CDR3. V was shortened by 8 bases and J by 7 bases, with 21 bases between the two germline ends. Germline values: CDR1 MDHEN, CDR2 SYDVKM. This chain's CDR3 is CASGPRLSTWNEQFF. CDR3 nucleotides: TGTGCCAGCGGCCCCAGACTCAGTACATGGAATGAGCAGTTCTTC.

This clonotype was recorded a few times. The J gene is TRBJ1-2, the V gene TRBV29-1, with D maybe TRBD1 (5 bases). The CDR3 extends over 14 amino acids. Between the trimmed V and J ends, which lost 5 bases and 3 bases, there was a span of 16 bases. Germline V lookup: CDR1 SQVTM, CDR2 ANQGSEA. Here the CDR3 DNA reads TGCAGCGTTCCCGCAGGGCAGGCAGACTATGGCTACACCTTC. Its protein product is CSVPAGQADYGYTF.

There are a few counts of this clonotype. The rearrangement links TRBV20-1 to TRBJ1-2; unclear D gene. Germline CDR1 DFQATT, CDR2 SNEGSKA (reference sequence). The length of the CDR3 is 11 residues. Trimming removed 4 bases from V and 7 bases from J, with 10 bases in between. The CDR3, as DNA: TGCAGTGCTAAAAGACCCGGTGGCTACACCTTC. Translated, it gives CSAKRPGGYTF.

This clonotype was counted between two and nine times. This chain joins TRBV4-1 and TRBJ2-2; no definite D call. V lost 1 base and J lost 7, with 10 bases in between. CDR3 size: 14 residues. Germline CDR1 and CDR2: MGHRA and YSYEKL. This CDR3 reads CASSQAREYGELFF. In DNA, the CDR3 is TGCGCCAGCAGCCAAGCCCGAGAGTACGGGGAGCTGTTTTTT.

The CDR3 loop is CASSQDKGGEQFF. The CDR3, as DNA: TGCGCCAGCAGCCAAGATAAAGGCGGTGAGCAGTTCTTC. The chain has TRBV4-1 and TRBJ2-1; D remains unclear. Germline CDR1 is MGHRA and CDR2 is YSYEKL. The V end was cut by 0 bases, the J end by 9 bases, with 9 bases between. This CDR3 comprises 13 residues.

This chain uses TRBV27 with TRBJ2-7, with 10 bases aligning to TRBD1. Germline CDR1 reads MNHEY; CDR2 reads SMNVEV (reference sequence). Trimming cost V 7 bases and J 6 bases; bases outside gene matches: 9. The CDR3 contains 14 residues. CDR3 protein: CASTLRTGGAEQYF. DNA of the CDR3: TGTGCCAGCACCCTGCGGACAGGGGGTGCCGAGCAGTACTTC.

This chain joins TRBV18 and TRBJ2-5, with 9 bases aligning to TRBD1. This CDR3 comprises 14 residues. V was clipped by 8 bases and J by 5 bases; unmatched bases: 9. CDR1 and CDR2 (germline): KGHSH, LQKENI. In DNA form, the CDR3 reads TGTGCCAGCAGCTTACAGGGGGCTGGGGAGACCCAGTACTTC. This codes for CASSLQGAGETQYF.

This clonotype was observed a few times. The rearrangement joins TRBV7-9 to TRBJ2-3; D tentatively fits TRBD1 or TRBD2 (5 bases each). Germline V lookup: CDR1 SEHNR, CDR2 FQNEAQ (reference sequence). V lost 5 bases and J lost 2, with 17 bases in between. This CDR3 region has 16 residues. The CDR3 is CASSPRWDGTTDTQYF. In nucleotides, the CDR3 is TGTGCCAGCAGCCCTCGATGGGACGGTACCACAGATACGCAGTATTTT.

Only a few counts were recorded for this clonotype. This sequence joins TRBV19 and TRBJ2-7, with 8 bases matching TRBD2. J was trimmed by 2 bases and V by 5 bases; bases with no gene match: 5. The CDR3 is made up of 14 amino acids. CDR1 and CDR2 (germline): LNHDA, SQIVND (reference sequence). CDR3 loop: CASSEGLGTYEQYF. CDR3 DNA: TGTGCCAGTAGTGAGGGACTAGGCACCTACGAGCAGTACTTC.

This rearrangement joins TRBV27 to TRBJ2-1; 8 bases are shared with TRBD2. This CDR3 has 14 amino acids. Trimming removed 8 bases from V and 6 bases from J; junction bases left unmatched: 9. Germline CDR1 and CDR2: MNHEY and SMNVEV (reference sequence). In DNA form, the CDR3 reads TGTGCCAGCTCCGGGACTAGTTTGGCCAATGAGCAGTTCTTC. Its protein product is CASSGTSLANEQFF.

The V and J genes are TRBV29-1 and TRBJ1-2; D not resolved. The germline V gene has CDR1 SQVTM and CDR2 ANQGSEA. Trimming shortened V by 7 bases and J by 2 bases, and 26 bases separated the two germline ends. CDR3 length: 17 residues. The CDR3 loop is CSAYESGDRVGNYGYTF. The CDR3 nucleotides read TGCAGCGCATACGAGTCCGGTGACCGAGTTGGGAACTATGGCTACACCTTC. The full variable domain, its missing parts supplied by reference TRBV29-1 and TRBJ1-2, is SAVISQKPSRDICQRGTSLTIQCQVDSQVTMMFWYRQQPGQSLTLIATANQGSEATYESGFVIDKFPISRPNLTFSTLTVSNMSPEDSSIYLCSAYESGDRVGNYGYTFGSGTRLTVV.

The chain is built from TRBV20-1 and TRBJ2-5; no reliable D call. Germline CDR1 reads DFQATT; CDR2 reads SNEGSKA (reference sequence). The CDR3 is 15 amino acids. The CDR3 loop is CRPSPGRYPGETQYF. The CDR3 DNA is TGCAGGCCCTCCCCCGGGCGCTACCCAGGCGAGACCCAGTACTTC.

This chain connects TRBV5-1 to TRBJ2-1; D may be TRBD1 (6 bases). With 4 bases removed from V and 10 bases from J, the gap between germline ends came to 12 bases. The CDR3 has 12 residues. The germline V gene encodes CDR1 SGHRS and CDR2 YFSETQ. CDR3 region: CASSPDSLEQFF. As DNA, the CDR3 is TGCGCCAGCAGCCCGGACAGCTTGGAGCAGTTCTTC.

V usage is TRBV20-1 and J usage is TRBJ1-5; 10 bases match TRBD1. Germline V gene data show CDR1 as DFQATT and CDR2 as SNEGSKA (reference sequence). The CDR3 totals 16 residues. Unmatched junction bases numbered 8, after V lost 0 bases and J lost 6 bases. CDR3 loop: CSARELTGGEGQPQHF. CDR3 sequence (DNA): TGCAGTGCTAGAGAGTTGACAGGGGGCGAGGGTCAGCCCCAGCATTTT.

This clonotype came up a few times. In nucleotides, the CDR3 is TGTGCCAGCAGTTTACTCCAATCGGATGAGCAGTTCTTC. Its protein is CASSLLQSDEQFF. The chain recombines TRBV12-3 or TRBV12-4 with TRBJ2-1, with D unresolved. Trimming took 2 bases from V and 8 from J, leaving 10 bases between them. The CDR3 spans 13 residues.

This chain joins TRBV4-3 and TRBJ2-5, with D tentatively TRBD2 (5 bases). The CDR3 spans 15 residues. Trimming removed 0 bases from V and 5 bases from J, with 13 bases in between. Germline V CDR1 and CDR2: LGHNA, YSLEER. CDR3 coding DNA: TGCGCCAGCAGCCAAGATCTTATGGGCGGGGAGACCCAGTACTTC. Protein: CASSQDLMGGETQYF.

This clonotype was seen a handful of times. The rearrangement links TRBV5-1 to TRBJ2-2; tentatively, D is TRBD1 (6 bases). The V end lost 4 bases, the J end lost 8 bases, and 18 bases lay between the germline ends. In germline, CDR1 is SGHRS, CDR2 YFSETQ. The CDR3 contains 15 residues. CDR3 in amino acids: CASSPPGHGTGELFF. CDR3 nucleotides: TGCGCCAGCAGCCCTCCGGGACATGGGACAGGGGAGCTGTTTTTT.

A few counts support this clonotype. The gene calls are TRBV20-1 and TRBJ1-4, with D possibly matching TRBD1 (5 bases). The CDR3 has 12 residues. CDR1 is DFQATT, CDR2 SNEGSKA, per germline (reference sequence). The germline V and J ends were trimmed by 5 bases and 10 bases, with 14 bases remaining between them. The chain's CDR3 is CSARDRTLKLFF. The CDR3 nucleotides are TGCAGTGCTCGGGACCGCACGTTAAAACTGTTTTTT.

The chain couples TRBV20-1 to TRBJ2-5, with 7 bases identical to TRBD1. V lost 8 bases to trimming and J lost 1 base; unmatched junction nucleotides: 4. The CDR3 consists of 12 residues. Per germline, CDR1 DFQATT and CDR2 SNEGSKA (reference sequence). Here the CDR3 reads CSWGQPQETQYF. The CDR3 DNA is TGCAGTTGGGGACAGCCCCAAGAGACCCAGTACTTC.